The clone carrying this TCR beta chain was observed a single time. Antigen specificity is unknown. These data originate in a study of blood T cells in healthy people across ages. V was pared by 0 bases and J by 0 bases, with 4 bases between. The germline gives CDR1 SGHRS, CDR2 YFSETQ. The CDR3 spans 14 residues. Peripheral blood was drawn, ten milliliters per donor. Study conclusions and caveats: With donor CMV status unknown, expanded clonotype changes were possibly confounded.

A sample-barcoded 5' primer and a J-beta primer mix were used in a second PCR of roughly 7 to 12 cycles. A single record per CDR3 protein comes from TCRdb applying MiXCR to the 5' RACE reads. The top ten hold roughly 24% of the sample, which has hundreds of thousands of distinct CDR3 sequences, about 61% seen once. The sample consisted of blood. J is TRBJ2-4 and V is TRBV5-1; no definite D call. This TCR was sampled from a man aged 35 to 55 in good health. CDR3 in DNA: TGCGCCAGCAGCTTGGAGGAAGCCAAAAACATTCAGTACTTC. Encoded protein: CASSLEEAKNIQYF.